This TCR beta chain emerged from a study of blood T cell repertoires in COVID-19 (dated by TCRdb to about 2020). Study-level background: Collaborator samples came from the United States, Italy and Spain and covered acute and convalescent phases of COVID-19. The material from the prospective study consisted of cDNA or gDNA derived from T cells, B-cell-depleted T cells, or PBMCs. The dataset comprised deeply sampled blood TCRbeta repertoires from subjects exposed to, actively infected with, or recovered from COVID-19. The repertoires were released in a freely available public database meant as a resource for research on the immune response to SARS-CoV-2. The samples were drawn from the first 160 participants of the ongoing ImmuneRACE study and from 1,254 subjects provided by 6 global collaborators. Nearly every sample came with metadata listing a de-identified subject ID, COVID-19 status, age in years and sex. Where available, HLA class I and class II types were obtained from metadata supplied by the sample provider rather than from assay-based typing. General conclusions and limits of the study: How much clinical and demographic metadata was included differed by source and by participant, and the metadata was provided uncurated.

This clone appeared a few times. It has no known antigen specificity. Base-call qualities are not available, and no considerably larger clone is one nucleotide away. The sample contains more than one DNA sequence encoding this CDR3. Whole blood was collected in K2EDTA tubes by collaborating institutions according to the institutions' own protocols. For TCRbeta analysis, collaborators shipped samples in one of three forms: frozen whole blood, isolated PBMCs, or DNA extracted from either of those sample types. TCRbeta CDR3 regions were amplified from genomic DNA by means of the immunoSEQ Assay, a bias-controlled multiplex PCR. In the original analysis: The number of nucleated cells in each sample was estimated by amplification of reference gene primers within the assay. Sequence reads were collapsed and filtered to measure the absolute abundance of every unique TCRbeta CDR3 rearrangement. For each sample, productive Simpson clonality was calculated by taking the square root of Simpson's diversity index across productive rearrangements. TCRdb re-hosts the immuneACCESS table, in-frame sequences only. Its copies lack some clones; in the studies checked, an unresolved V gene accounts for under half of them, and the cause for the rest is not known. That table furnishes V, J and clone size, whereas the DNA furnished D and trimming. This sample is represented by tens of thousands of clones; roughly 80% of them were singletons. Roughly 22% of the sample belongs to the ten largest clones.

CDR1 SEHNR and CDR2 FQNEAQ are derived from the germline V gene (reference sequence). For this chain, trimming is 5 bases at the V end and 7 bases at the J end, and the number of junction bases without a gene match is 2. The CDR3 spans 12 residues, from the cysteine through the phenylalanine. The entry retains the CDR3 DNA only, 36 bases that are in frame from base 1. The sequencing sample was made of peripheral blood. Rearrangement joined TRBV7-9 to TRBJ2-1; TRBD2 agrees with 7 junctional bases. The source is an older woman with acute or convalescent COVID-19. Here is the DNA: TGTGCCAGCAGCCCCGGGGGGAATGAGCAGTTCTTC. Its product reads: CASSPGGNEQFF.